One sample yielded the 24 T cell receptor beta chains listed below, sequenced in a study of OX40 agonist ivuxolimab in advanced cancers. The assay was immunoSEQ multiplex PCR, and TCRdb's table has in-frame clones only and misses some. The table has over 5,500 clones, approximately 68% seen once. The sample consisted of CD4+ or CD8+ T cells sorted from blood, taken in a trial of the OX40 agonist ivuxolimab. The receptors originated from an adult with an advanced solid tumor such as melanoma, head and neck, liver or kidney cancer.

In DNA, the CDR3 is TGTGCCAGCAGCTCCGGGACTAGCGGGACCGATGAGCAGTTCTTC. Translation gives CASSSGTSGTDEQFF. This sequence joins TRBV5-8 and TRBJ2-1; 13 bases fit TRBD2. The CDR3 is made up of 15 amino acids. Germline CDR1 is SGHTS and CDR2 is YDEGEE. V lost 3 bases, J lost 8 bases, and 5 bases stayed unmatched.

V usage is TRBV7-2 and J usage is TRBJ2-7; 7 bases fit TRBD2. Germline trimming cut 1 base from V and 3 bases from J; bases unmatched to any gene: 6. Germline CDR1 reads SGHTA; CDR2 reads FQGNSA. CDR3 length: 15 amino acids. CDR3 sequence (DNA): TGTGCCAGCAGCTTAGACGGGACTACGGGCTACGAGCAGTACTTC. Its translation: CASSLDGTTGYEQYF.

This rearrangement joins TRBV7-6 to TRBJ2-4; 7 bases are shared with TRBD2. CDR1 is SGHVS, CDR2 FNYEAQ, per germline. The CDR3 has 16 residues. The junction had 7 bases not matched to a gene; V was cut back by 5 bases and J by 0 bases. The CDR3 DNA follows: TGTGCCAGCAGCCCCGGGGGGTTAAAAGCCAAAAACATTCAGTACTTC. It specifies CASSPGGLKAKNIQYF.

This chain uses TRBV7-9 with TRBJ2-5; D not resolved. The DNA matches TRBJ2-7 better at its end, which makes the J call doubtful. This CDR3 spans 13 amino acids. CDR1 SEHNR and CDR2 FQNEAQ come from the germline V gene (reference sequence). The CDR3 bases are TGTGCCAGCAGCGCGACCGAATCCTACGAGCAGTACTTC. Encoded protein: CASSATESYEQYF.

This rearrangement joins TRBV10-1 to TRBJ2-5, with TRBD1 as a possible D gene (5 bases). The J call is uncertain, as TRBJ2-7 better fits the DNA end. CDR1 WNHNN and CDR2 SYGVQD come from the germline V gene (reference sequence). There are 13 residues in the CDR3. The CDR3 region has the DNA TGCGCCAGCAGTGAGGTAGGGGCCTACGAGCAGTACTTC. Encoded protein: CASSEVGAYEQYF.

J is TRBJ2-1 and V is TRBV5-1; TRBD2 matches at 10 bases. Germline V lookup: CDR1 SGHRS, CDR2 YFSETQ. Trimming at V came to 3 bases and at J to 0 bases, leaving 6 bases not matched to a gene. The CDR3 has 17 residues. CDR3 loop: CASSSHIAGGSYNEQFF. CDR3 DNA: TGCGCCAGCAGCTCGCACATAGCGGGAGGCTCCTACAATGAGCAGTTCTTC.

The chain uses TRBV4-2 and TRBJ2-1; 9 bases match TRBD2. Trimming cost V 6 bases and J 2 bases; bases outside gene matches: 8. The CDR3 contains 16 residues. Per the germline V gene, CDR1 is LGHNA and CDR2 is YNFKEQ. Written as DNA, the CDR3 is TGTGCCAGCAGGCTCGCCGGGACTAGCCCCTACAATGAGCAGTTCTTC. Translated, it gives CASRLAGTSPYNEQFF.

As for this clone: Other DNA sequences of this sample code for an identical CDR3. The chain uses TRBV6-5 and TRBJ2-3; possibly TRBD2 for D (5 bases). This CDR3 comprises 15 residues. Germline V gene lookup returns CDR1 MNHEY and CDR2 SVGAGI. The V gene lost 6 bases and the J gene lost 4 bases, with 17 bases spanning the gap. Here the CDR3 reads CASRPTREVADTQYF. The CDR3 DNA follows: TGTGCCAGCAGACCCACTAGGGAAGTGGCAGATACGCAGTATTTT.

The table lists this clone with a few counts. The gene calls are TRBV14 and TRBJ2-7; D may be TRBD2 (7 bases). The CDR3 is 15 residues long. Looked up from germline, CDR1 is SGHDN and CDR2 is FVKESK. Trimming shortened V by 4 bases and J by 6 bases, and 19 bases separated the two germline ends. The CDR3 DNA follows: TGTGCCAGCAGCCGACAGAGGGGGGGGAAGGGCGAGCAGTACTTC. Its translation is CASSRQRGGKGEQYF. Together with reference TRBV14 and TRBJ2-7, the CDR3 gives the full variable domain: EAGVTQFPSHSVIEKGQTVTLRCDPISGHDNLYWYRRVMGKEIKFLLHFVKESKQDESGMPNNRFLAERTGGTYSTLKVQPAELEDSGVYFCASSRQRGGKGEQYFGPGTRLTVT.

This rearrangement joins TRBV7-8 to TRBJ1-2; no definite D call. The germline V gene encodes CDR1 SGHVS and CDR2 FQNEAQ. The ends were cut back, 0 bases at V and 0 bases at J, with 2 bases in the middle. The CDR3 runs to 13 residues. DNA of the CDR3: TGTGCCAGCAGCTTAGCTACTAACTATGGCTACACCTTC. Its protein product is CASSLATNYGYTF. The full variable domain, with the rest looked up from reference TRBV7-8 and TRBJ1-2, is GAGVSQSPRYKVAKRGQDVALRCDPISGHVSLFWYQQALGQGPEFLTYFQNEAQLDKSGLPSDRFFAERPEGSVSTLKIQRTQQEDSAVYLCASSLATNYGYTFGSGTRLTVV.

The chain uses TRBV27 and TRBJ2-7; a weak D match, TRBD1 (6 bases). Germline CDR1 reads MNHEY; CDR2 reads SMNVEV (reference sequence). V dropped 5 bases and J dropped 3 bases, with 11 bases sitting between them. The CDR3 is 13 residues long. DNA of the CDR3: TGTGCCAGCAGTACCAGGACAGACTACGAGCAGTACTTC. It specifies CASSTRTDYEQYF.

This chain connects TRBV5-8 to TRBJ2-3; D is undetermined. The V end was cut by 3 bases, the J end by 0 bases, with 5 bases between. CDR1 and CDR2 (germline): SGHTS, YDEGEE. The CDR3 spans 13 residues. The CDR3 sequence: CASSSFSTDTQYF. CDR3 DNA: TGTGCCAGCAGCTCCTTTAGCACAGATACGCAGTATTTT. Filled out from reference TRBV5-8 and TRBJ2-3, the complete variable domain reads EAGVTQSPTHLIKTRGQQATLRCSPISGHTSVYWYQQALGLGLQFLLWYDEGEERNRGNFPPRFSGRQFPNYSSELNVNALELEDSALYLCASSSFSTDTQYFGPGTRLTVL.

The chain recombines TRBV6-1 with TRBJ2-1; D uncertain. There are 15 residues in the CDR3. Trimming pared 1 base from V and 4 bases from J, leaving 11 bases between. Germline V gene lookup returns CDR1 MNHNS and CDR2 SASEGT. The CDR3 region has the DNA TGTGCCAGCAGTGAAGGGCTGACTGTATACAATGAGCAGTTCTTC. Translated: CASSEGLTVYNEQFF.

The chain recombines TRBV7-6 with TRBJ2-7; either TRBD1 or TRBD2 may supply D (7 bases each). The CDR3 extends over 14 amino acids. From germline, CDR1 is SGHVS and CDR2 FNYEAQ. The germline V and J ends were trimmed by 8 bases and 4 bases, with 18 bases remaining between them. The CDR3 here is CASAFTGEGYEQYF. For the CDR3, the DNA is TGTGCCAGCGCATTTACAGGGGAGGGGTACGAGCAGTACTTC.

The rearrangement uses TRBV7-3 and TRBJ2-1; the D is unclear. This CDR3 comprises 16 residues. Germline V CDR1 and CDR2: SGHTA, FQGTGA. Between the trimmed V and J ends, which lost 1 base and 2 bases, there was a span of 12 bases. DNA of the CDR3: TGTGCCAGCAGCTTAATGAGTTCAAGCCCCTACAATGAGCAGTTCTTC. Encoded protein: CASSLMSSSPYNEQFF.

About this clone itself: Other DNA sequences in this sample translate to the same CDR3. This rearrangement joins TRBV30 to TRBJ1-1; tentative D call: TRBD1 (5 bases). The V gene lost 0 bases and the J gene lost 3 bases, with 8 bases spanning the gap. Germline loops: CDR1 GTSNPN, CDR2 SVGIG (reference sequence). The CDR3 is 13 residues long. The CDR3 DNA follows: TGTGCCTGGAGTGTAACAGGAGACACTGAAGCTTTCTTT. It specifies CAWSVTGDTEAFF.

CDR3 bases: TGTGCCAGCAGCGGAAGAGCAGACACAGGGGCACAAGAGACCCAGTACTTC. Amino acid sequence: CASSGRADTGAQETQYF. V and J are TRBV5-6 and TRBJ2-5; TRBD1 aligns across 7 bases. From germline, CDR1 is SGHDT and CDR2 YYEEEE. The CDR3 length is 17 residues. Trimming took 4 bases from V and 2 from J; bases not matched to a gene: 14.

V usage is TRBV5-6 and J usage is TRBJ2-2; 9 positions match TRBD2. Losses at the gene ends were 0 bases for V and 5 bases for J; bases not matched to a gene: 5. In germline, CDR1 is SGHDT, CDR2 YYEEEE. This CDR3 contains 16 residues. CDR3 loop: CASSLELSGSTGELFF. DNA of the CDR3: TGTGCCAGCAGCTTGGAGCTTAGCGGGAGTACCGGGGAGCTGTTTTTT.

This chain joins TRBV7-5 and TRBJ2-7; TRBD2 was called by the table and not checked on the DNA. TRBV7-5 is a listed pseudogene. The CDR3 is 13 amino acids. CDR3 nucleotides: TGTGCCAGCAGCCTGGAAGGGAGATCCGAGCAGTACTTC. Residues: CASSLEGRSEQYF.

A note on this clone: Mismatch with germline at one junction end may stem from a read error. The chain is built from TRBV6-1 and TRBJ2-7, with TRBD2 matching over 11 bases. Germline V gene sequence: CDR1 MNHNS, CDR2 SASEGT. The CDR3 has 16 residues. The CDR3 protein is CAISDRTSGSSYEQYF. Here the CDR3 DNA reads TGTGCCATCAGTGACCGAACTAGCGGGAGTTCGTACGAGCAGTACTTC.

The J gene is TRBJ2-2, the V gene TRBV13, with unresolved D. There are 15 residues in the CDR3. Germline V lookup: CDR1 PRHDT, CDR2 FYEKMQ (reference sequence). Between the trimmed V and J ends, which lost 2 bases and 2 bases, there was a span of 9 bases. DNA for the CDR3: TGTGCCAGCAGCTTAATACAAACCAACACCGGGGAGCTGTTTTTT. It translates to CASSLIQTNTGELFF.

The chain is built from TRBV5-6 and TRBJ2-7; 13 bases are a match to TRBD2. V gave up 4 bases and J gave up 5 bases; unmatched junction bases: 6. CDR1 SGHDT and CDR2 YYEEEE come from the germline V gene. This CDR3 has 15 residues. The CDR3 nucleotides are TGTGCCAGCAGCCTGGGGACTAGCGGGGTCCACGAGCAGTACTTC. Protein product: CASSLGTSGVHEQYF.

The chain employs TRBV7-9 and TRBJ1-1; possibly TRBD1 for D (6 bases). V lost 5 bases to trimming and J lost 0 bases, with 19 bases between them. Germline V CDR1 and CDR2: SEHNR, FQNEAQ (reference sequence). This CDR3 spans 17 amino acids. The CDR3 spells CASSIKDLGHVNTEAFF. CDR3 DNA sequence: TGTGCCAGCAGCATCAAAGATCTGGGACACGTGAACACTGAAGCTTTCTTT.

The chain is built from TRBV4-1 and TRBJ2-7, with D maybe TRBD2 (6 bases). This CDR3 comprises 15 residues. Germline-derived CDR1 and CDR2 are MGHRA and YSYEKL. Trimming cost V 6 bases and J 0 bases, with 15 bases left between them. The CDR3 protein is CASRPHSGSSYEQYF. CDR3 DNA sequence: TGCGCCAGCAGACCCCACAGCGGGTCCTCCTACGAGCAGTACTTC.